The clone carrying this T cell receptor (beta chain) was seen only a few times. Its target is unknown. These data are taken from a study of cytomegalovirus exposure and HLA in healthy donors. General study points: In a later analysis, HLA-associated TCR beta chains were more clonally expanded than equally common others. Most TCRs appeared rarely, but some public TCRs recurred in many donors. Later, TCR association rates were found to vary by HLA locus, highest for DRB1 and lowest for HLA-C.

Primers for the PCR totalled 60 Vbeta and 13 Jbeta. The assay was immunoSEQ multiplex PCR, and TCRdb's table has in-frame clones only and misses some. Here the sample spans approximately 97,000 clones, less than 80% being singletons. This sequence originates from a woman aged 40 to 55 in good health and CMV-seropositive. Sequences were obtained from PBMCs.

The CDR3 protein is CASSRTSGSYEQYF. CDR3 coding DNA: TGTGCCAGCAGTAGGACTAGCGGGAGTTACGAGCAGTACTTC. The chain carries TRBV6-1 and TRBJ2-7; 13 nucleotides align to TRBD2. Germline V CDR1 and CDR2: MNHNS, SASEGT. CDR3 length: 14 amino acids. The J segment lost 4 bases and the V segment lost 5 bases, leaving 2 bases of the junction unmatched.